The 10 T cell receptor beta chains listed next were all sequenced from one sample in a study of T-cell reconstitution after alpha-beta-depleted transplantation in children. As it was prepared, the TCRbeta library received unique molecular identifiers. TCRdb reprocessed the PCR reads with MiXCR, giving one entry per CDR3 protein. The sample has hundreds of thousands of distinct CDR3 sequences, 13% seen once. This sample comprised PBMCs, mostly from graft donor cells, obtained 360 days after TCRalphabeta/CD19-depleted stem cell transplant. These TCRs come from a male patient under 18 who had a stem cell transplant for acute myeloid leukemia, so the T cells may come from the graft donor.

This clonotype was seen a few times. V and J are TRBV28 and TRBJ2-1, with D maybe TRBD2 (6 bases). The germline V and J ends were trimmed by 6 bases and 16 bases, with 19 bases remaining between them. CDR1 and CDR2 from the germline V gene are MDHEN and SYDVKM. CDR3 length: 12 residues. CDR3 protein: CASRVSGAPGFF. In DNA, the CDR3 is TGTGCCAGCAGGGTTAGCGGCGCCCCGGGATTCTTC.

This clonotype was observed many times. The chain couples TRBV7-8 to TRBJ1-1; possibly TRBD1 for D (5 bases). The CDR3 covers 17 residues. Trimming pared 5 bases from V and 1 base from J, leaving 20 bases between. In germline, CDR1 is SGHVS, CDR2 FQNEAQ. This CDR3 reads CASSDRYGGMGNTEAFF. The CDR3 DNA reads as TGTGCCAGCAGCGACCGCTACGGGGGTATGGGGAACACTGAAGCTTTCTTT.

There are a few counts of this clonotype. V is TRBV28 and J is TRBJ1-1; unclear D gene. V was clipped by 2 bases and J by 6 bases, with 13 bases between them. The CDR3 length is 14 residues. Looked up from germline, CDR1 is MDHEN and CDR2 is SYDVKM. The CDR3 bases are TGTGCCAGCAGTTTAAACCACGTTGGAGCTGAAGCTTTCTTT. Residues: CASSLNHVGAEAFF.

The chain recombines TRBV19 with TRBJ2-2; D ambiguous. CDR1 is LNHDA and CDR2 is SQIVND in the germline V gene (reference sequence). The CDR3 is 14 amino acids. V was cut by 3 bases and J by 3 bases, with 8 bases left in between. The CDR3 sequence is CASSIWAYTGELFF. The CDR3 region has the DNA TGTGCCAGTAGTATTTGGGCCTACACCGGGGAGCTGTTTTTT.

This clonotype was counted only a few times. V is TRBV5-1 and J is TRBJ2-7; D may match TRBD1 or TRBD2 (5 bases each). The CDR3 runs to 16 residues. Trimming cost V 4 bases and J 3 bases, with 20 bases left between them. From germline, CDR1 is SGHRS and CDR2 YFSETQ. CDR3 sequence: CASSRSLRGPVYEQYF. The CDR3 DNA follows: TGCGCCAGCAGCCGGAGCCTTCGGGGACCTGTCTACGAGCAGTACTTC.

This clonotype was detected a few times. In nucleotides, the CDR3 is TGCAGCGGAGGGGGACAGACTAGACTCCCTTTCTTT. It encodes CSGGGQTRLPFF. This chain joins TRBV29-1 and TRBJ1-1; TRBD1 aligns across 7 bases. Germline lookup yields CDR1 SQVTM and CDR2 ANQGSEA. CDR3 length equals 12 residues. V shed 7 bases, J shed 12 bases, and the junction held 14 bases outside the gene matches.

In its sample, this clonotype was seen a few times. V gene TRBV28 combines with J gene TRBJ2-7; possibly TRBD2 for D (6 bases). Germline CDR1 MDHEN, CDR2 SYDVKM. The germline V and J ends were trimmed by 7 bases and 7 bases, with 17 bases remaining between them. The CDR3 loop spans 13 amino acids. The CDR3 loop reads CASTRDLRGEQYF. In nucleotides, the CDR3 is TGTGCCAGCACTCGGGATCTCCGGGGGGAGCAGTACTTC.

V and J are TRBV3-1 and TRBJ2-7, with 12 bases aligning to TRBD2. Germline-derived CDR1 and CDR2 are LGHDT and YNNKEL (reference sequence). This CDR3 contains 18 residues. The ends lost 4 bases at V and 0 bases at J; junction bases unmatched: 10. CDR3 protein: CASSLDRSTSGSSYEQYF. CDR3 coding DNA: TGTGCCAGCAGCCTGGACAGATCGACTAGCGGGAGCTCCTACGAGCAGTACTTC.

This clonotype was seen a few times. The CDR3 spells CASSLHGAADTQYF. The CDR3 DNA sequence: TGTGCCAGCAGCTTGCACGGGGCGGCAGATACGCAGTATTTT. The chain employs TRBV5-5 and TRBJ2-3; the D call may be TRBD1 or TRBD2 (5 bases each). CDR3 size: 14 residues. Germline V gene lookup returns CDR1 SGHKS and CDR2 YYEKEE (reference sequence). Trimming left V 1 base short and J 4 bases short, with 10 bases between.

About this clonotype itself: A much larger clone differs from this one at a single base, so this may be a read error. The V and J genes are TRBV10-3 and TRBJ2-3, with 9 bases identical to TRBD2. Germline CDR1 ENHRY, CDR2 SYGVKD. The CDR3 spans 12 residues. J lost 14 bases, V lost 8 bases, and 11 bases had no gene match. The CDR3 is CAISTTSGVRYF. CDR3 coding DNA: TGTGCCATCTCAACGACTAGCGGAGTGCGGTATTTT.